The rows below give T cell receptor beta chains drawn from one sample of a study of cytomegalovirus exposure and HLA in healthy donors. Profiling relied on immunoSEQ multiplex PCR, and the TCRdb table lists in-frame clones only, not all of them. The sample lists about 170,000 clones, 65% to 85% occurring once. Material: PBMCs. The origin of the receptors is a woman aged 50 to 65 in good health and CMV-seropositive. Both conserved end residues are part of each CDR3.

V	J	CDR3
TRBV7-6	TRBJ2-1	CASSSVTEQNEQFF
TRBV10-3	TRBJ2-1	CAIRPRGGSYNEQFF
TRBV7-3	TRBJ2-1	CASSNGAGGDNEQFF
TRBV21-1	TRBJ1-5	CASSKVGTALRSNQPQHF
TRBV2	TRBJ2-1	CASSEPGRGPGNEQFF
TRBV7-9	TRBJ2-7	CASSLSGDRGLWYF
TRBV5-1	TRBJ1-1	CASSLDGGTEAFF
TRBV7-6	TRBJ2-7	CASSLSGGPSYEQYF
TRBV7-9	TRBJ2-3	CASSLAGGSNTDTQYF
TRBV5-1	TRBJ1-1	CASSLERKTEAFF
TRBV5-1	TRBJ2-1	CASSLEGGASYNEQFF
TRBV4-2	TRBJ2-3	CASSQAAGGTDTQYF
TRBV10-3	TRBJ2-7	CAIRSGTSGSYEQYF
TRBV19	TRBJ1-5	CASSSRQGAYFGHSNQPQHF
TRBV7-9	TRBJ1-6	CSSSETGSPLHF
TRBV4-1	TRBJ1-2	CASSPYGPPFDGYTF
TRBV6-5	TRBJ2-2	CASTTTGRKEELFF
TRBV5-1	TRBJ1-1	CASSSSRGMNTEAFF
TRBV19	TRBJ1-2	CASSIVSTDGYTF
TRBV19	TRBJ1-2	CASRRLRGLIQGYTF
TRBV7-9	TRBJ1-2	CASGQAVYGYTF
TRBV2	TRBJ1-5	CASSGQAGNQPQHF
TRBV7-9	TRBJ2-7	CASSFSGFEQYF
TRBV19	TRBJ2-1	CASSMEAESSYNEQFF
TRBV7-2	TRBJ2-7	CASSLVGISNEQYF
TRBV19	TRBJ1-2	CASSFGTGNYGYTF
TRBV15	TRBJ1-5	CATSRGTGGIKVQPQHF